This TCR beta chain is drawn from a study of response to subunit inactivated influenza vaccine. Study results and limitations: The study's authors posited that every seasonal influenza vaccination enlists few new T cells.

This clonotype has a handful of counts. Its antigen is unknown. TCRdb re-analysed the RT-PCR reads in MiXCR, keeping a single row per CDR3 protein. Of 550,000 to 600,000 distinct CDR3 sequences listed, 12% are singletons. The V gene end was trimmed by 1 base and the J gene end by 3 bases; junction bases not matched to a gene: 7. The CDR3 consists of 17 residues. Looked up from germline, CDR1 is SGHKS and CDR2 is YYEKEE (reference sequence). The V gene is TRBV5-5, the J gene TRBJ2-1, with 10 nucleotides matching TRBD1. The sequences come from PBMCs from blood, collected on the day of vaccination. The origin of this receptor is a man in his fifties who received an inactivated influenza vaccine. CDR3 DNA: TGTGCCAGCAGCTTGCACCTTCGGACAGGGGGCTACAATGAGCAGTTCTTC. Translating gives CASSLHLRTGGYNEQFF.